This T cell receptor (beta chain) appears in the sequencing data of a study of blood T cell repertoires in COVID-19. Profiling relied on immunoSEQ multiplex PCR, and the TCRdb table lists in-frame clones only, not all of them. The table has some 48,000 clones, around 84% seen once; the top ten hold 35% to 45%. After removal of 1 base from V and 8 bases from J, the junction contained 8 bases not matched to a gene. This CDR3 contains 16 residues. Germline lookup yields CDR1 SGHVS and CDR2 FQNEAQ. The genes are TRBV7-8 and TRBJ2-2; 9 bases are shared with TRBD1. The source of this sequence is a human donor in a cohort sampled during active COVID-19. Source material: peripheral blood. The CDR3 region is CASSLGTGGSGGELFF. CDR3 DNA sequence: TGTGCCAGCAGCTTAGGAACAGGGGGCTCTGGAGGGGAGCTGTTTTTT.